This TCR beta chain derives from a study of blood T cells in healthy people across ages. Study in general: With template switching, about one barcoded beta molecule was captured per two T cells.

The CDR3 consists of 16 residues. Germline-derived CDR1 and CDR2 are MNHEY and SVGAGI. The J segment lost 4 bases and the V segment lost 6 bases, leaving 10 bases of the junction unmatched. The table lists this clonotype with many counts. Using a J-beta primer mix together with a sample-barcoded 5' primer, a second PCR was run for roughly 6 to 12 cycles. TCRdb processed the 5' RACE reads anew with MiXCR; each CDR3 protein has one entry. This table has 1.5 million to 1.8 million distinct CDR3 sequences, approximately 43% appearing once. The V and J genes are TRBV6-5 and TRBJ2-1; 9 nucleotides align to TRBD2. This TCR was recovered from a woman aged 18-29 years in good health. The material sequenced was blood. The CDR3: CASRPGRLAGYNEQFF. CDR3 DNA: TGTGCCAGCAGGCCCGGGCGCCTAGCGGGGTACAATGAGCAGTTCTTC.